This is a list of T cell receptor beta chains from one sample in a study of a mutant IDH1 vaccine in newly diagnosed glioma. The assay was immunoSEQ multiplex PCR, and TCRdb's table has in-frame clones only and misses some. The table has roughly 130,000 clones, around 80% seen once; the top ten hold 5.5%. No antigen is known for these receptors. Here the sequenced sample was PBMCs, taken from a glioma patient whose treatment included an IDH1 peptide vaccine. The receptors originated from a man in his forties or fifties with glioma. Each CDR3 is given with its conserved first and last residue. Where a row states a size, it is once, few, many or the class of an expanded clone; other rows omit it.

V,size,J,CDR3
TRBV28,.,TRBJ2-7,CASSRGAQSGAPYF
TRBV18,.,TRBJ2-1,CASSPALAGGLNDEQFF
TRBV6-5,.,TRBJ2-7,CASSPHTSGGEQYF
TRBV5-1,.,TRBJ2-7,CASSLDWSVVSYEQYF
TRBV4-3,.,TRBJ2-5,CASSQDRLAGETQYF
TRBV7-9,.,TRBJ2-7,CASSPGQGGSYEQYF
TRBV11-1,few,TRBJ1-1,CASRPPTGRAFF
TRBV4-2,.,TRBJ2-5,CASSQGTSGVETQYF
TRBV4-1,.,.,CASRPLDREVYEQYF
TRBV28,.,TRBJ2-7,CASSEGGLYEQYF
TRBV5-4,.,TRBJ2-1,CASSTTGYNEQFF
TRBV11-2,once,TRBJ2-5,CASSSSRSETQYF
TRBV19,few,TRBJ2-5,CASRRGSWWETQYF
TRBV9,.,TRBJ1-2,CASSPGDRVRYNYGYTF
TRBV6-4,.,TRBJ2-3,CASSRGTSGDTQYF
TRBV11-2,.,TRBJ2-7,CASSYKWTIFYEQYF
TRBV4-2,.,TRBJ2-1,CASSQDSSDNEQFF
TRBV5-1,.,TRBJ2-1,CASSLSDTYNEQFF
TRBV7-2,.,TRBJ1-1,CASSLGRGAEAFF
TRBV20-1,.,TRBJ1-5,CSASGGQPQHF
TRBV7-8,.,TRBJ2-3,CASSPPGRGTDTQYF
TRBV6-6,once,TRBJ1-1,CASSFDRLNTEAFF
TRBV7-3,.,TRBJ1-2,CASSKRRGWGYTF
TRBV5-8,few,TRBJ2-2,CASSLGAPMGELFF
TRBV6-1,.,TRBJ2-1,CASSDHGGTGWENEQFF
TRBV6-5,once,TRBJ1-2,CASSYGDRAGGYTF
TRBV21-1,.,TRBJ1-5,CASSKGQGDRGINQPQHF
TRBV14,.,TRBJ1-4,CASRLNSATNEKLFF
TRBV5-1,.,TRBJ1-6,CASSLARENSPLHF
TRBV2,once,TRBJ2-5,CASSGVGETQYF
TRBV4-3,once,TRBJ1-2,CASSQEGIGYGYTF
TRBV2,.,TRBJ1-1,CASSEVILGLNTEAFF
TRBV5-5,.,TRBJ1-1,CASSGLVHTEAFF
TRBV10-3,.,TRBJ2-7,CAISWDTSGQYF
TRBV30,.,TRBJ1-1,CAWSMGFVEGSMNTEAFF